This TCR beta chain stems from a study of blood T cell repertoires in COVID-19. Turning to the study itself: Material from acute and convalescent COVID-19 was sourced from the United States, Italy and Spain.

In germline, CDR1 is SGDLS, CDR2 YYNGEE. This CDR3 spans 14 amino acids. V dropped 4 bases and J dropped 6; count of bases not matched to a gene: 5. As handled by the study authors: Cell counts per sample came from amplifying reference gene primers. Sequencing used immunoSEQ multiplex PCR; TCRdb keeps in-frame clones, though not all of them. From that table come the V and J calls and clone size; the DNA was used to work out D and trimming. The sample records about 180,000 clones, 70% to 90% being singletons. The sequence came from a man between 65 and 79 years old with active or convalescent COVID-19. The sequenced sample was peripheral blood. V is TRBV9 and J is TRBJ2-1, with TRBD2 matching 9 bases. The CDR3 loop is CASSWSSGSNEQFF. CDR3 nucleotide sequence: TGTGCCAGCAGCTGGAGTAGCGGGAGCAATGAGCAGTTCTTC.